The sequence of this T cell receptor beta chain was determined in a study of shared clonotypes between healthy human individuals. Study observations and caveats: Naive subsets, compared against memory subsets, generally had larger estimated richness values.

This clone was recorded only once. The antigen remains undetermined. Method: immunoSEQ multiplex PCR; TCRdb's copy keeps in-frame clones and lacks some. In the table there are about 960,000 clones, 70% to 85% of which are singletons. The CDR3 has 16 amino acids. Per germline, CDR1 SGHAT and CDR2 FQNNGV. V was pared by 5 bases and J by 2 bases, with 17 bases between. This clonotype was obtained from a man aged 18 to 30 in good health. This chain uses TRBV11-2 with TRBJ2-3; maybe TRBD1 (6 bases). Material: memory CD4+ T cells sorted from blood. Regarding subset: CD45RA-negative fraction. The CDR3 DNA reads as TGTGCCAGCAGCAGTATCGGCAGGGGCTTCACAGATACGCAGTATTTT. Translated, it gives CASSSIGRGFTDTQYF.